A single sample gave rise to the 18 T cell receptor beta chains below, sequenced in a study of blood T cell repertoires in COVID-19. The repertoire was sequenced with immunoSEQ multiplex PCR; TCRdb's copy has only in-frame clones and lacks some. The sample consists of 410,000 or so clones, approximately 90% of them appearing once. Specimen: peripheral blood. All receptors derive from a woman aged 40-49 years with COVID-19, enrolled during active disease.

The V gene is TRBV27, the J gene TRBJ1-4, with D perhaps matching TRBD1 (6 bases). Per germline, CDR1 MNHEY and CDR2 SMNVEV (reference sequence). The CDR3 has 14 amino acids. Trimming shortened V by 3 bases and J by 7 bases, and 12 bases separated the two germline ends. CDR3 sequence (DNA): TGTGCCAGCAGTTTCTTAACAGGGATTGAAAAACTGTTTTTT. This translates into CASSFLTGIEKLFF.

This rearrangement joins TRBV5-1 to TRBJ1-6, with 10 bases identical to TRBD1. Germline CDR1 is SGHRS and CDR2 is YFSETQ. This CDR3 contains 17 residues. With 4 bases clipped from V and 7 bases from J, the junction kept 11 bases outside the gene matches. CDR3 in amino acids: CASSAIWDRGPNSPLHF. The CDR3 coding sequence is TGCGCCAGCAGCGCGATTTGGGACAGGGGCCCGAATTCACCCCTCCACTTT.

This clone has a single count. J is TRBJ2-7 and V is TRBV7-3; 9 bases map to TRBD1. V gave up 5 bases and J gave up 6 bases; unmatched junction bases: 8. Germline CDR1 is SGHTA and CDR2 is FQGTGA. The CDR3 runs 14 residues. The CDR3 DNA reads TGTGCCAGCAGCGGGACAGGGACCACGGGCGAGCAGTACTTC. Translated, it gives CASSGTGTTGEQYF.

This chain joins TRBV20-1 and TRBJ1-3; no definite D call. Trimming stripped 5 bases from V and 7 bases from J, with 9 bases between. CDR1 DFQATT and CDR2 SNEGSKA come from the germline V gene (reference sequence). The CDR3 length is 11 residues. The CDR3 DNA reads as TGCAGTGCTGCAGACGGGAACACCATATATTTT. Amino acids: CSAADGNTIYF.

The V and J genes are TRBV5-1 and TRBJ1-2; no reliable D call. In germline, CDR1 is SGHRS, CDR2 YFSETQ. V gave up 2 bases and J gave up 0 bases, with 8 bases separating them. The CDR3 runs to 14 residues. The CDR3 spells CASSLGVSNYGYTF. The CDR3 DNA is TGCGCCAGCAGCTTAGGAGTGTCTAACTATGGCTACACCTTC.

The chain is built from TRBV19 and TRBJ1-1; D perhaps matches TRBD1 (5 bases). Looked up from germline, CDR1 is LNHDA and CDR2 is SQIVND (reference sequence). Trimming removed 7 bases at V and 5 bases at J, with 8 bases between. This CDR3 contains 11 residues. The CDR3 spells CASIGETEAFF. The CDR3 nucleotides read TGTGCCAGTATAGGGGAAACTGAAGCTTTCTTT.

V usage is TRBV2 and J usage is TRBJ2-5, with 8 bases identical to TRBD2. V dropped 4 bases and J dropped 5; count of bases not matched to a gene: 9. CDR1 and CDR2 from the germline V gene are SNHLY and FYNNEI. The CDR3 totals 15 residues. The CDR3 nucleotides are TGTGCCAGCAGTGGAATCCTAGCGGGCAGGGAGACCCAGTACTTC. As protein: CASSGILAGRETQYF.

This chain uses TRBV28 with TRBJ1-6, with no clear D. This CDR3 spans 14 amino acids. Germline V gene lookup returns CDR1 MDHEN and CDR2 SYDVKM. The V and J ends lost 6 bases and 5 bases respectively, with 11 bases between them. CDR3 sequence: CASRSAGNNSPLHF. In DNA form, the CDR3 reads TGTGCCAGCAGGTCTGCGGGCAATAATTCACCCCTCCACTTT.

V gene TRBV12-3 or TRBV12-4 combines with J gene TRBJ1-1, with 8 bases identical to TRBD1. This CDR3 contains 13 residues. Losses at the gene ends were 5 bases for V and 4 bases for J; bases not matched to a gene: 3. The chain's CDR3 is CASSTGGGTEAFF. DNA for the CDR3: TGTGCCAGCAGTACAGGGGGGGGCACTGAAGCTTTCTTT.

The chain joins TRBV5-1 to TRBJ1-5, with D perhaps matching TRBD1 (6 bases). CDR1 SGHRS and CDR2 YFSETQ come from the germline V gene. V lost 1 base and J 9 bases, leaving 11 bases between the germline ends. CDR3 length equals 13 residues. The chain's CDR3 is CASSLRGLWPQHF. The DNA for the CDR3 is TGCGCCAGCAGCTTGAGGGGGTTATGGCCCCAGCATTTT.

This rearrangement joins TRBV7-8 to TRBJ2-7; D might be TRBD1 (5 bases). CDR3 length: 13 residues. Germline V gene data show CDR1 as SGHVS and CDR2 as FQNEAQ. V lost 1 base to trimming and J lost 5 bases, with 9 bases between them. For the CDR3, the DNA is TGTGCCAGCAGCTTAGGCAGGGTCAACGAGCAGTACTTC. As protein: CASSLGRVNEQYF. Filled out from reference TRBV7-8 and TRBJ2-7, the complete variable domain reads GAGVSQSPRYKVAKRGQDVALRCDPISGHVSLFWYQQALGQGPEFLTYFQNEAQLDKSGLPSDRFFAERPEGSVSTLKIQRTQQEDSAVYLCASSLGRVNEQYFGPGTRLTVT.

The chain joins TRBV5-4 to TRBJ2-1, with D maybe TRBD1 (6 bases). The CDR3 is 14 amino acids. Germline V gene data show CDR1 as SGHNT and CDR2 as YYREEE (reference sequence). V shed 0 bases and J shed 5 bases, with 9 bases lying between them. CDR3 sequence (DNA): TGTGCCAGCAGCTTGGACAGGGCGAACAATGAGCAGTTCTTC. Translation: CASSLDRANNEQFF. The whole variable domain, filled in from reference TRBV5-4 and TRBJ2-1, reads ETGVTQSPTHLIKTRGQQVTLRCSSQSGHNTVSWYQQALGQGPQFIFQYYREEENGRGNFPPRFSGLQFPNYSSELNVNALELDDSALYLCASSLDRANNEQFFGPGTRLTVL.

In DNA, the CDR3 is TGTGCCAGCAGCGTAGGGCAGGGGTCTGAAGCTTTCTTT. It translates to CASSVGQGSEAFF. V and J are TRBV9 and TRBJ1-1, with TRBD1 as a possible D gene (6 bases). Trimming took 0 bases from V and 6 from J, leaving 9 bases between them. This CDR3 is 13 amino acids long. Germline CDR1 reads SGDLS; CDR2 reads YYNGEE.

This rearrangement joins TRBV19 to TRBJ1-3; 7 bases are shared with TRBD1. Trimming at V came to 7 bases and at J to 2 bases, leaving 8 bases not matched to a gene. CDR3 size: 15 residues. Germline CDR1 is LNHDA and CDR2 is SQIVND (reference sequence). CDR3 coding DNA: TGTGCCAGTAACGCCCGAGACAGGGCTGGAAACACCATATATTTT. Translating gives CASNARDRAGNTIYF.

The chain carries TRBV10-3 and TRBJ1-2, with D possibly TRBD1 on 5 matching bases. The CDR3 extends over 13 amino acids. CDR1 is ENHRY, CDR2 SYGVKD, per germline. Trimming removed 9 bases from V and 5 bases from J, with 16 bases in between. The CDR3 DNA is TGTGCCATTTTCGCCTTAGGGGCATATGGCTACACCTTC. Protein: CAIFALGAYGYTF.

The rearrangement joins TRBV7-9 to TRBJ2-5; 13 nucleotides match TRBD2. Germline values: CDR1 SEHNR, CDR2 FQNEAQ (reference sequence). The CDR3 runs to 17 residues. J gave up 2 bases and V 1 base, and 4 bases lay outside the gene matches. The CDR3 spells CASSLGLAGGYQETQYF. DNA for the CDR3: TGTGCCAGCAGCTTAGGACTAGCGGGAGGATATCAAGAGACCCAGTACTTC.

The chain recombines TRBV20-1 with TRBJ2-1; 7 positions agree with TRBD2. CDR3 length equals 14 residues. In germline, CDR1 is DFQATT, CDR2 SNEGSKA (reference sequence). The trim removed 3 bases at V and 3 bases at J, leaving 5 bases unmatched. This CDR3 reads CSASVGGDYNEQFF. CDR3 nucleotides: TGCAGTGCTAGTGTGGGGGGGGACTACAATGAGCAGTTCTTC.

CDR3 in DNA: TGTGCCAGCAGCTTGGGACTAGCGGGAGATACGCAGTATTTT. Translated: CASSLGLAGDTQYF. The chain uses TRBV28 and TRBJ2-3; 12 bases align to TRBD2. Trimming took 6 bases from V and 5 from J; bases not matched to a gene: 3. The CDR3 sequence is 14 residues long. Germline V lookup: CDR1 MDHEN, CDR2 SYDVKM.